A selection of T cell receptor beta chains follows, all from one sample in a study of T cell repertoires in ileal Crohn's disease. Profiled with immunoSEQ multiplex PCR; TCRdb holds only in-frame clones, not every one. The sample records roughly 29,000 clones, about four fifths being singletons. Input material: ileal tissue. The origin of the receptors is an adult with Crohn's disease. CDR3s include the opening cysteine and the closing phenylalanine or tryptophan. A D gene is named only where the DNA matches it firmly. A row's size may be missing; if present it is once, few, many or a size class.

j_call | v_call | clone_size | d_call | cdr3_aa | cdr3_nt
TRBJ2-2 | TRBV27 | . | TRBD1 | CASSLSQGATGELFF | TGTGCCAGCAGTTTATCGCAGGGGGCTACCGGGGAGCTGTTTTTT
TRBJ1-4 | TRBV15 | . | . | CATSREGGNNEKLFF | TGTGCCACCAGCAGAGAGGGCGGGAATAATGAAAAACTGTTTTTT
TRBJ1-6 | TRBV30 | . | . | CAWSVSRADNSPLHF | TGTGCCTGGAGTGTATCCAGGGCAGATAATTCACCCCTCCACTTT
TRBJ1-5 | TRBV6-5 | once | TRBD1 | CASSDPTGYQPQHF | TGTGCCAGCAGTGACCCGACAGGGTACCAGCCCCAGCATTTT
TRBJ2-2 | TRBV18 | . | . | CASSPQGLIGELFF | TGTGCCAGCTCACCTCAAGGACTAATCGGGGAGCTGTTTTTT
TRBJ1-5 | TRBV14 | . | TRBD1 | CASSRNDRGMGYQPQHF | TGTGCCAGCAGCCGGAATGACAGGGGAATGGGGTATCAGCCCCAGCATTTT
TRBJ2-7 | TRBV4-3 | . | TRBD1 | CASSQDRTGPYEQYF | TGCGCCAGCAGCCAAGACAGGACAGGGCCCTACGAGCAGTACTTC
TRBJ2-7 | TRBV6-1 | once | . | CASAMTGYEQYF | TGTGCCAGCGCAATGACAGGTTACGAGCAGTACTTC
TRBJ2-1 | TRBV11-2 | . | . | CASSLVKGGLNNEQFF | TGTGCCAGCAGCTTAGTAAAGGGCGGACTGAACAATGAGCAGTTCTTC
TRBJ2-7 | TRBV14 | . | . | CASSQVASHYEQYF | TGTGCCAGCAGCCAAGTAGCCAGCCACTACGAGCAGTACTTC
TRBJ2-7 | TRBV5-6 | few | TRBD1 | CASSLAKNRGYEQYF | TGTGCCAGCAGCTTGGCCAAGAACAGGGGCTACGAGCAGTACTTC